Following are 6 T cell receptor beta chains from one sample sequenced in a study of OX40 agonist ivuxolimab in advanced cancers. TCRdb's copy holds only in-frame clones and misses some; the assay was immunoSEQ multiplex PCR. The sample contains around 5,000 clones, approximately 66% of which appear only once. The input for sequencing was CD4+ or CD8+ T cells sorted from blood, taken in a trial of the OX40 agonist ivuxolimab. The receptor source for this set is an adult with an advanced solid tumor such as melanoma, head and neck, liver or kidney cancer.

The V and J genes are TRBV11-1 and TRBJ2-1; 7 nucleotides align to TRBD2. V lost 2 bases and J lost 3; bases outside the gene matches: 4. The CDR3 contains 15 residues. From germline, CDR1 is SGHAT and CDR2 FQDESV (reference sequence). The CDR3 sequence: CASSLRAGSYNEQFF. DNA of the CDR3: TGTGCCAGCAGCTTACGAGCGGGGAGCTACAATGAGCAGTTCTTC. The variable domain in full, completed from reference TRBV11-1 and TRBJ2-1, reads EAEVAQSPRYKITEKSQAVAFWCDPISGHATLYWYRQILGQGPELLVQFQDESVVDDSQLPKDRFSAERLKGVDSTLKIQPAELGDSAMYLCASSLRAGSYNEQFFGPGTRLTVL.

The CDR3 is CASSYLGGPGYTF. The DNA of the CDR3 is TGTGCCAGCAGTTATCTGGGGGGGCCTGGCTACACCTTC. The chain is built from TRBV6-6 and TRBJ1-2, with D possibly TRBD1 on 6 matching bases. This CDR3 comprises 13 residues. The V end was cut by 3 bases, the J end by 7 bases, with 12 bases between. The germline V gene has CDR1 MNHNY and CDR2 SVGAGI (reference sequence).

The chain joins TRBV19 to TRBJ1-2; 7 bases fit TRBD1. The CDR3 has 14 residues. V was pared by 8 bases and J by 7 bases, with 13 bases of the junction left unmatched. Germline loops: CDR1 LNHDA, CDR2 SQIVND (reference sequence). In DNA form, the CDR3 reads TGTGCCAGTGGCACCGGGACAGAATATGGTGGCTACACCTTC. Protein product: CASGTGTEYGGYTF.

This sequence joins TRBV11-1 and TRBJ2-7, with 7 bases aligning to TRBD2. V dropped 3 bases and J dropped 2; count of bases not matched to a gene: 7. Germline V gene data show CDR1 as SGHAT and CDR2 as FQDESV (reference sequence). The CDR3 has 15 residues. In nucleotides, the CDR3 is TGTGCCAGCAGCTTCGGGGCGGCGGGGGCCTACGAGCAGTACTTC. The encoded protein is CASSFGAAGAYEQYF.

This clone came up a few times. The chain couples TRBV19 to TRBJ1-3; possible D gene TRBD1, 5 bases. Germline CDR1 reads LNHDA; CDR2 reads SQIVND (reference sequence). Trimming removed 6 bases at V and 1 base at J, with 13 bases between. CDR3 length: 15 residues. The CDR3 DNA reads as TGTGCCAGTAGGCCTGGGCAGGGTTCTGGAAACACCATATATTTT. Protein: CASRPGQGSGNTIYF. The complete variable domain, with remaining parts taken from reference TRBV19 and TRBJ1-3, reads DGGITQSPKYLFRKEGQNVTLSCEQNLNHDAMYWYRQDPGQGLRLIYYSQIVNDFQKGDIAEGYSVSREKKESFPLTVTSAQKNPTAFYLCASRPGQGSGNTIYFGEGSWLTVV.

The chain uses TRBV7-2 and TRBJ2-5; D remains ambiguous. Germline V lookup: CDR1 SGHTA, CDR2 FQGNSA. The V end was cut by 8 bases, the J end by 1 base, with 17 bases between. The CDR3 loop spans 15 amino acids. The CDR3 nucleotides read TGTGCCAGCCTCTTGTACGGCTACCTCCAAGAGACCCAGTACTTC. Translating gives CASLLYGYLQETQYF.